These 27 T cell receptor beta chains came from one sample sequenced in a study of blood T cell repertoires in COVID-19. Using immunoSEQ multiplex PCR, the repertoire was profiled, and TCRdb retains in-frame clones only, with some absent. The sample consists of around 160,000 clones, about 88% of them appearing once. Sequencing input: peripheral blood. Receptors originate from a man between 60 and 75 years old with active or convalescent COVID-19.

In this sample, this clone turned up once. The chain carries TRBV29-1 and TRBJ2-7, with a possible D match to TRBD1 (5 bases). The CDR3 sequence is 13 residues long. The V gene's germline CDR1 is SQVTM and CDR2 ANQGSEA. V was trimmed by 3 bases and J by 3 bases, leaving 12 bases between them. The CDR3 spells CSVEKDTHYEQYF. CDR3 nucleotide sequence: TGCAGCGTTGAGAAGGACACACACTACGAGCAGTACTTC.

CDR3 coding DNA: TGTGCCAGCTCTAGACAGGGCAGCGCCACAGATACGCAGTATTTT. Translated: CASSRQGSATDTQYF. This chain uses TRBV6-5 with TRBJ2-3; 7 bases line up with TRBD1. J lost 2 bases, V lost 8 bases, and 10 bases had no gene match. CDR1 and CDR2 from the germline V gene are MNHEY and SVGAGI. The CDR3 totals 15 residues.

This clone was counted a single time. The same CDR3 is also encoded by other DNA sequences in this sample. The genes are TRBV19 and TRBJ1-5, with TRBD1 as a possible D gene (5 bases). With 6 bases removed from V and 4 bases from J, the gap between germline ends came to 13 bases. The CDR3 runs 14 residues. Germline V gene sequence: CDR1 LNHDA, CDR2 SQIVND (reference sequence). For the CDR3, the DNA is TGTGCCAGTAGCGGGACGGGAGGGAATCAGCCCCAGCATTTT. As protein: CASSGTGGNQPQHF.

The rearrangement joins TRBV5-1 to TRBJ2-3; possible D gene TRBD2, 6 bases. The ends were cut back, 1 base at V and 0 bases at J, with 15 bases in the middle. This CDR3 has 17 residues. The germline V gene encodes CDR1 SGHRS and CDR2 YFSETQ. The CDR3, as DNA: TGCGCCAGCAGCTTGACCGGGGGAGGATATAGCACAGATACGCAGTATTTT. It specifies CASSLTGGGYSTDTQYF.

The chain carries TRBV7-9 and TRBJ2-2, with TRBD2 matching over 13 bases. This CDR3 spans 16 amino acids. Germline CDR1 is SEHNR and CDR2 is FQNEAQ (reference sequence). J lost 0 bases, V lost 11 bases, and 6 bases had no gene match. The CDR3: CAATSGGAPNTGELFF. The CDR3 DNA follows: TGTGCCGCTACTAGCGGGGGGGCCCCGAACACCGGGGAGCTGTTTTTT.

This sequence joins TRBV6-5 and TRBJ2-7; tentative D call: TRBD1 (6 bases). The V end lost 6 bases, the J end lost 3 bases, and 18 bases lay between the germline ends. The CDR3 sequence is 15 residues long. Germline CDR1 MNHEY, CDR2 SVGAGI. The CDR3, as DNA: TGTGCCAGCAGCCAACCATCGGGACACAACTACGAGCAGTACTTC. This encodes CASSQPSGHNYEQYF.

V is TRBV5-1 and J is TRBJ2-5, with D possibly TRBD1 on 6 matching bases. Trimming took 0 bases from V and 1 from J, leaving 7 bases between them. Germline-derived CDR1 and CDR2 are SGHRS and YFSETQ. This CDR3 has 14 amino acids. Here the CDR3 reads CASSLARGQETQYF. In nucleotides, the CDR3 is TGCGCCAGCAGCTTGGCCAGGGGCCAAGAGACCCAGTACTTC.

The rearrangement links TRBV7-9 to TRBJ2-4; TRBD1 matches 8 bases. The ends lost 3 bases at V and 6 bases at J; junction bases unmatched: 10. The CDR3 covers 16 residues. CDR1 is SEHNR, CDR2 FQNEAQ, per germline (reference sequence). The CDR3 sequence is CASSFRQGAILNIQYF. The CDR3 region has the DNA TGTGCCAGCAGCTTTCGCCAGGGGGCAATACTAAACATTCAGTACTTC.

This clone is a singleton in its sample. CDR3 region: CASMKGQVSSPLHF. The CDR3 DNA reads TGTGCCAGTATGAAGGGACAGGTATCTTCACCCCTCCACTTT. This chain uses TRBV19 with TRBJ1-6, with TRBD1 matching over 8 bases. The V gene end was trimmed by 7 bases and the J gene end by 9 bases; junction bases not matched to a gene: 8. This CDR3 comprises 14 residues. Germline loops: CDR1 LNHDA, CDR2 SQIVND (reference sequence).

The chain is built from TRBV19 and TRBJ2-2; possibly TRBD2 for D (5 bases). This CDR3 is 16 amino acids long. Germline V CDR1 and CDR2: LNHDA, SQIVND (reference sequence). V was shortened by 4 bases and J by 1 base, with 13 bases between the two germline ends. For the CDR3, the DNA is TGTGCCAGTAGTAAAAGGACGGAGGAGAACACCGGGGAGCTGTTTTTT. Protein: CASSKRTEENTGELFF.

The chain uses TRBV19 and TRBJ1-1, with 11 bases identical to TRBD1. The CDR3 loop spans 16 amino acids. Germline loops: CDR1 LNHDA, CDR2 SQIVND (reference sequence). V shed 3 bases, J shed 0 bases, and the junction held 3 bases outside the gene matches. Written as DNA, the CDR3 is TGTGCCAGTAGTATCGGACAGGGGGCAGTGAACACTGAAGCTTTCTTT. Protein sequence: CASSIGQGAVNTEAFF.

This clone was picked up a small number of times. The chain couples TRBV3-1 (or the pseudogene TRBV3-2) to TRBJ1-2, with D unclear. Germline CDR1 LGHDT, CDR2 YNNKEL (reference sequence). Trimming stripped 0 bases from V and 4 bases from J, with 6 bases between. The CDR3 runs to 13 residues. The CDR3 protein is CASSQETVYGYTF. In DNA, the CDR3 is TGTGCCAGCAGCCAAGAAACAGTCTATGGCTACACCTTC.

This sequence joins TRBV24-1 and TRBJ1-2; D is undetermined. The germline V gene encodes CDR1 KGHDR and CDR2 SFDVKD. V shed 4 bases and J shed 8 bases, with 13 bases lying between them. The CDR3 extends over 13 amino acids. CDR3 residues: CATSERAGGGYTF. The CDR3 DNA reads TGTGCCACCAGTGAGAGGGCCGGCGGAGGCTACACCTTC.

The rearrangement uses TRBV27 and TRBJ1-5; 8 positions agree with TRBD1. Trimming removed 8 bases from V and 2 bases from J; junction bases left unmatched: 5. This CDR3 has 14 amino acids. The germline V gene encodes CDR1 MNHEY and CDR2 SMNVEV (reference sequence). CDR3 amino acids: CASGGQAGNQPQHF. The CDR3 bases are TGTGCCAGCGGGGGACAGGCCGGCAATCAGCCCCAGCATTTT.

CDR3 DNA: TGTGCCAGCAGTGAGGGGGCTAATTCACCCCTCCACTTT. The encoded protein is CASSEGANSPLHF. The rearrangement uses TRBV6-1 and TRBJ1-6; perhaps TRBD1 as D (6 bases). Germline assignment: CDR1 MNHNS and CDR2 SASEGT. This CDR3 is built from 13 residues. Trimming shortened V by 3 bases and J by 6 bases, and 6 bases separated the two germline ends.

The chain carries TRBV21-1 and TRBJ1-1. TRBV21-1 has pseudogene status. The length of the CDR3 is 18 residues. As DNA, the CDR3 is TGTGCCAGCAGCAAAGGAAGGGGGGGAAGGTTTGGGTCCGCTGAAGCTTTCTTT. Its translation: CASSKGRGGRFGSAEAFF.

The chain combines TRBV6-5 with TRBJ1-6; D is uncertain. With 0 bases removed from V and 8 bases from J, the gap between germline ends came to 11 bases. In germline, CDR1 is MNHEY, CDR2 SVGAGI. The CDR3 covers 15 residues. The CDR3 region is CASSYSGSTYSPLHF. As DNA, the CDR3 is TGTGCCAGCAGTTACTCTGGGTCGACATATTCACCCCTCCACTTT.

The chain is built from TRBV6-4 and TRBJ2-7; TRBD2 matches at 13 bases. Germline V lookup: CDR1 MRHNA, CDR2 SNTAGT. The CDR3 extends over 17 amino acids. Unmatched junction bases numbered 17, after V lost 8 bases and J lost 7 bases. CDR3 coding DNA: TGTGCCAGCGCAGATCCCAAGGGACTAGCGGGAAAGGTGGAGCAGTACTTC. Translated, it gives CASADPKGLAGKVEQYF.

This chain links TRBV12-3 or TRBV12-4 with TRBJ1-1, with D possibly matching TRBD1 (5 bases). CDR3 length: 13 amino acids. The V gene lost 4 bases and the J gene lost 4 bases, with 10 bases spanning the gap. The DNA of the CDR3 is TGTGCCAGCAGTTCAGGGTCTGGCACTGAAGCTTTCTTT. It encodes CASSSGSGTEAFF.

The chain combines TRBV6-6 with TRBJ2-1; 8 bases agree with TRBD2. J gave up 15 bases and V 0 bases, and 4 bases lay outside the gene matches. The CDR3 length is 12 residues. CDR1 is MNHNY and CDR2 is SVGAGI in the germline V gene (reference sequence). The CDR3 is CASSYSSGSPFF. The CDR3 region has the DNA TGTGCCAGCAGTTACTCCAGCGGGAGCCCGTTCTTC.

CDR3 nucleotides: TGTGCCAGCAGCCCCCAAATAGGCCGGAGCTCTGGAAACACCATATATTTT. Encoded protein: CASSPQIGRSSGNTIYF. V usage is TRBV3-1 (or the pseudogene TRBV3-2) and J usage is TRBJ1-3, with D hard to call. Germline lookup yields CDR1 LGHDT and CDR2 YNNKEL (reference sequence). The V end lost 4 bases, the J end lost 0 bases, and 16 bases lay between the germline ends. The CDR3 loop spans 17 amino acids.

The genes are TRBV30 and TRBJ2-2; 13 nucleotides line up with TRBD2. The CDR3 contains 16 residues. The junction had 5 bases not matched to a gene; V was cut back by 3 bases and J by 4 bases. CDR1 is GTSNPN, CDR2 SVGIG, per germline (reference sequence). CDR3 region: CAWRLAGGPSTGELFF. The CDR3 coding sequence is TGTGCCTGGAGACTAGCGGGAGGGCCAAGCACCGGGGAGCTGTTTTTT. Full variable domain (rest looked up from reference TRBV30 and TRBJ2-2): SQTIHQWPATLVQPVGSPLSLECTVEGTSNPNLYWYRQAAGRGLQLLFYSVGIGQISSEVPQNLSASRPQDRQFILSSKKLLLSDSGFYLCAWRLAGGPSTGELFFGEGSRLTVL.

The V and J genes are TRBV2 and TRBJ1-5; possible D gene TRBD1, 5 bases. The length of the CDR3 is 14 residues. The V end was cut by 9 bases, the J end by 1 base, with 13 bases between. Per germline, CDR1 SNHLY and CDR2 FYNNEI. The CDR3 nucleotides are TGTGCCAGTTCGACAGAGGTGAGCAATCAGCCCCAGCATTTT. It translates to CASSTEVSNQPQHF.

This clone was found once. The chain employs TRBV29-1 and TRBJ2-1, with a weak D call TRBD1 (6 bases). This CDR3 region has 14 residues. The V gene's germline CDR1 is SQVTM and CDR2 ANQGSEA. The V gene lost 5 bases and the J gene lost 1 base, with 12 bases spanning the gap. This CDR3 reads CSVLGQSSYNEQFF. In nucleotides, the CDR3 is TGCAGCGTTTTAGGACAGTCTTCCTACAATGAGCAGTTCTTC.

The genes are TRBV7-8 and TRBJ1-3; the match to TRBD1 covers 8 bases. Germline CDR1 and CDR2: SGHVS and FQNEAQ. V was pared by 0 bases and J by 4 bases, with 14 bases of the junction left unmatched. The CDR3 has 19 amino acids. The CDR3, as DNA: TGTGCCAGCAGCTTAGCCCCGTACAGTCCAGGGGGCGGGGGAAACACCATATATTTT. Encoded protein: CASSLAPYSPGGGGNTIYF.

V is TRBV5-1 and J is TRBJ1-5; possible D gene TRBD1, 6 bases. The germline V gene has CDR1 SGHRS and CDR2 YFSETQ. This CDR3 has 16 residues. Between the trimmed V and J ends, which lost 0 bases and 3 bases, there was a span of 13 bases. CDR3 protein: CASSLAPGDDNQPQHF. The CDR3 DNA reads as TGCGCCAGCAGCTTGGCCCCAGGGGACGACAATCAGCCCCAGCATTTT.

The gene calls are TRBV28 and TRBJ2-6; 8 bases line up with TRBD2. The CDR3 sequence is 16 residues long. Germline lookup yields CDR1 MDHEN and CDR2 SYDVKM. Germline trimming cut 5 bases from V and 0 bases from J; bases unmatched to any gene: 3. CDR3 sequence: CASSPGGSSGANVLTF. DNA for the CDR3: TGTGCCAGCAGTCCGGGGGGGAGCTCTGGGGCCAACGTCCTGACTTTC.